The rows below give T cell receptor beta chains drawn from one sample of a study of blood T cell repertoires in COVID-19. Libraries were prepared by immunoSEQ multiplex PCR; TCRdb keeps only in-frame clonotypes and omits some of them. The table records 300,000 to 350,000 clones, 70% to 90% of them present only once. The sequencing sample was made of PBMCs or T cells enriched from blood (not recorded which). The receptors shown here come from a man aged 30 to 39 who had recovered from COVID-19. CDR3s leave out the opening cysteine and the closing phenylalanine or tryptophan. The D gene is left open where the match is weak.

length	D	V	CDR3
12	TRBD1	TRBV7-9	ASSGQGGHYEQY
12	TRBD2	TRBV11-3	ASSSSGGYNEQF
9	.	TRBV12-3/TRBV12-4	ASRKDSGQF
12	TRBD1	TRBV3-1/TRBV3-2	ASSRQGINEKLF
13	.	TRBV5-1	ASSLDQGGQTEAF
12	.	TRBV6-5	ASSSLDSAEKLF
8	.	TRBV29-1	SAEDYGYT
12	TRBD2	TRBV24-1	ATSAGGSAGELF
16	TRBD1	TRBV5-1	ASSLWGQGADFGEKLF
10	.	TRBV2	ASSPLNQPQH